Included here is one TCR beta chain sequence, with context. The antigen remains unidentified. The sample comes from a study of identical twins. Study-wide results and limits: Invariant populations such as MAIT and iNKT cells could partly muddle zero-insertion analyses. Out-of-frame alpha sequences shared by twins showed excess low generation probability. There were fewer insertions in abundant cord blood beta clonotypes, but memory repertoires showed no such pattern.

This CDR3 has 13 residues. Deletions cut 1 base from V and 5 bases from J, with 9 bases between. Germline CDR1 and CDR2: SQVTM and ANQGSEA. Using its own MiXCR run on the 5' RACE reads, TCRdb lists one record per CDR3 protein. The sample comprises 700,000 to 950,000 distinct CDR3 sequences, over 9% of which are singletons, and around 1.5% rests with the top ten. All donors were healthy Caucasians. The same sample was also studied in work on yellow fever vaccine responses in identical twins.

Sequencing used PBMCs. The rearrangement links TRBV29-1 to TRBJ2-1; D tentatively reads TRBD1 or TRBD2 (5 bases each). This TCR was recovered from a woman aged 18 to 35 in good health. CDR3 protein: CSVEGGNHNEQFF. The CDR3 region has the DNA TGCAGCGTTGAAGGGGGGAATCACAATGAGCAGTTCTTC.